This TCR beta chain came from a study of T cell changes during pregnancy in multiple sclerosis. CDR1 and CDR2 from the germline V gene are SNHLY and FYNNEI. This CDR3 is 14 amino acids long. Losses at the gene ends were 5 bases for V and 5 bases for J; bases not matched to a gene: 5. Clones were sequenced by immunoSEQ multiplex PCR, and TCRdb holds only the in-frame ones, with some missing. The sample lists 40,000 or so clones, 70% to 90% occurring once. This receptor was identified in a female donor with multiple sclerosis, enrolled in a pregnancy study. The specimen was CD8+ T cells from peripheral blood mononuclear cells, collected in the first trimester of pregnancy. The rearrangement joins TRBV2 to TRBJ1-2; 10 bases are shared with TRBD1. The CDR3 reads CASSQGTGAYGYTF. The CDR3 DNA is TGTGCCAGCAGTCAGGGGACAGGGGCATATGGCTACACCTTC. Supplemented by reference TRBV2 and TRBJ1-2, the full variable domain reads EPEVTQTPSHQVTQMGQEVILRCVPISNHLYFYWYRQILGQKVEFLVSFYNNEISEKSEIFDDQFSVERPDGSNFTLKIRSTKLEDSAMYFCASSQGTGAYGYTFGSGTRLTVV.